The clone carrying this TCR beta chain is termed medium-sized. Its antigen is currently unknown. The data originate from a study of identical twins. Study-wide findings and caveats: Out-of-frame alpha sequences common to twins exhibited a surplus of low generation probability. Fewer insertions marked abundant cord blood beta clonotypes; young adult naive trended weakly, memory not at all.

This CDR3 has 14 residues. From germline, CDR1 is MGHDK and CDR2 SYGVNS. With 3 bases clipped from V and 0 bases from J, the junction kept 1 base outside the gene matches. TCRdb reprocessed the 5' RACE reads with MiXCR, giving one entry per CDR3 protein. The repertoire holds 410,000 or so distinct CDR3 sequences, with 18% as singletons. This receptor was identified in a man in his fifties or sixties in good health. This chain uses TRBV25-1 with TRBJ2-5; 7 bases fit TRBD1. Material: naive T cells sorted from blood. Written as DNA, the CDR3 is TGTGCCAGCAGTGAGAGGGGGCACCAAGAGACCCAGTACTTC. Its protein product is CASSERGHQETQYF.